This paragraph reports one TCR beta chain. No cognate antigen has been identified for it. Per-nucleotide qualities are absent, and no much larger clonotype sits a single base away. Libraries came from the immunoSEQ multiplex PCR assay. To provide template for TCR sequencing, every sample had RNA extracted and reverse transcribed into cDNA. First-strand cDNA was synthesized with SuperScript III using a 2:1 mix of oligo-dT and random hexamers. A synthetic immune receptor repertoire was used to assess amplification bias, and residual bias was removed computationally. Concerning the study's data processing: Raw reads were preprocessed to remove errors, and CDR3 was defined according to IMGT conventions as the region from the conserved cysteine to phenylalanine. To get clonality, Shannon entropy was normalized by log2 of the number of productive unique TCRs and the result was subtracted from 1. CD4 or CD8 identity of scalp clones was inferred by cross-referencing scalp TCRbeta sequences with sorted blood CD4 and CD8 repertoires. The source is immuneACCESS, and TCRdb retained only in-frame sequences with V and J called. Part of the clones is not carried over; for the studies checked, unresolved V genes explain less than half of this, and the remainder is unexplained. V, J and clone size reflect that table, while D and trimming were determined from the DNA. The sample table shows hundreds of thousands of clones, and 50% to 60% are seen once. The ten biggest clones cover more than 0.4% of the sample.

The meaning of the sample's time point label: baseline before oral tofacitinib. Lesional scalp punch biopsies and peripheral blood were collected from alopecia areata patients. After PBMCs were isolated by density centrifugation and stained for CD3, CD4 and CD8, a FACSAria was used to sort CD4+ and CD8+ T cells. The entry originates in a study of CD8+ T cells in alopecia areata (dated by TCRdb to between 2018 and 2020). Context from the whole study: Treated patients were enrolled in an open-label pilot trial of oral tofacitinib at 5 to 10 mg twice daily for moderate-to-severe alopecia areata. TCRbeta CDR3 regions were amplified by immunoSEQ multiplex PCR with 35 Vbeta forward and 13 Jbeta reverse primers. Patients stayed on tofacitinib for 6 to 18 months and then had 6 months of follow-up off drug so that delayed response and recurrence could be assessed. To study T cell clonal expansion in alopecia areata, the researchers applied high-throughput TCRbeta sequencing to both the C3H/HeJ mouse model and human patients. Biopsies were taken from tofacitinib-treated patients at baseline and again at 4 and 24 weeks into treatment, and several of those patients also had a later scalp biopsy. RNA came from the PAXgene miRNA kit for fixed scalp, the miRNeasy kit for PBMCs, and the RNeasy kit for mouse skin. Scalp clonality was compared among normal scalp (n=4), patchy alopecia areata scalp (n=8), and alopecia totalis/universalis scalp (n=8). Human TCRbeta sequencing covered scalp tissue and sorted CD4+ and CD8+ peripheral blood T cells from patchy and totalis/universalis alopecia areata patients and healthy controls. On the study overall, not on this receptor specifically: Lesional scalp, especially in alopecia totalis/universalis, showed higher clonality and more expanded CD8+ clones than normal scalp, suggesting antigenic drive. Resident alphabeta T cells in normal human skin are also sequenced, complicating scalp TCR repertoire analysis, unlike mouse skin dominated by gammadelta T cells. TCR sequences shared between patients were less clear than in mice, possibly partly because of HLA diversity in the patient population.

Relative to germline, V is 5 bases shorter and J is 0 bases shorter, with 8 bases between their ends. From its cysteine to its phenylalanine, the CDR3 spans 15 amino acids. Kept here is only the CDR3 DNA, which spans 45 bases and is read in frame from base 1. As encoded in the germline V gene, CDR1 is SGHTA while CDR2 is FQGTGA. This TCR derives from a human donor with alopecia areata. The chain couples TRBV7-3 to TRBJ2-6, with the D segment identity uncertain. Sequencing was performed on CD4+ T cells sorted from blood, taken at week 0. DNA sequence: TGTGCCAGCAGCCCCCCTGACTCTGGGGCCAACGTCCTGACTTTC. It codes for CASSPPDSGANVLTF. Here the CDR3 is joined to the reference TRBV7-3 and TRBJ2-6 genes, and the full variable domain is: GAGVSQTPSNKVTEKGKYVELRCDPISGHTALYWYRQSLGQGPEFLIYFQGTGAADDSGLPNDRFFAVRPEGSVSTLKIQRTERGDSAVYLCASSPPDSGANVLTFGAGSRLTVL.